What follows is one T cell receptor (beta chain) and its context. Germline trimming cut 5 bases from V and 2 bases from J; bases unmatched to any gene: 7. Germline V gene data show CDR1 as ENHRY and CDR2 as SYGVKD. This CDR3 is built from 16 residues. This entry belongs to a study of blood T cell repertoires in COVID-19. Study background: Both acute and convalescent COVID-19 samples were obtained from the United States, Italy and Spain. Sources were T cells, B-cell-depleted T cells, or PBMCs; the material itself was cDNA or gDNA.

The table came from immunoSEQ multiplex PCR; TCRdb's copy has only in-frame clones and leaves some out. This table has about 170,000 clones, 88% appearing once. The rearrangement links TRBV10-3 to TRBJ2-3; TRBD1 aligns across 10 bases. Sequencing was done on a sample of peripheral blood. The receptor was isolated from a man aged 50 to 59 who had recovered from COVID-19. CDR3 region: CAISPRTGGHTDTQYF. The CDR3 DNA follows: TGTGCCATCAGTCCAAGGACAGGGGGTCACACAGATACGCAGTATTTT.